Each of the 9 T cell receptor beta chains below was sequenced from the same sample in a study of cytomegalovirus exposure and HLA in healthy donors. Profiling relied on immunoSEQ multiplex PCR, and the TCRdb table lists in-frame clones only, not all of them. The sample carries about 98,000 clones, approximately 94% recorded once. The sequencing input was PBMCs. The receptors were gathered from a woman under 30 in good health and CMV-seronegative.

The rearrangement joins TRBV6-7 to TRBJ2-1; TRBD2 matches 10 bases. TRBV6-7 is filed as an ORF, its function uncertain. The CDR3 has 18 residues. Trimming took 3 bases from V and 5 from J; bases not matched to a gene: 13. In DNA, the CDR3 is TGTGCCAGCAGTTATGGGGGAGCGGGGGGGGGACCCCACAATGAGCAGTTCTTC. Its translation is CASSYGGAGGGPHNEQFF.

This chain's CDR3 is CASSFLNPGRNYGYTF. CDR3 in DNA: TGTGCCAGCAGTTTCCTCAACCCAGGTCGGAACTATGGCTACACCTTC. The gene calls are TRBV27 and TRBJ1-2, with D uncertain. CDR3 length: 16 amino acids. The germline V and J ends were trimmed by 3 bases and 2 bases, with 16 bases remaining between them. The germline gives CDR1 MNHEY, CDR2 SMNVEV (reference sequence).

This rearrangement joins TRBV5-1 to TRBJ2-7; 7 bases align to TRBD1. The V segment lost 4 bases and the J segment 3 bases; nucleotides outside the gene matches: 16. The V gene's germline CDR1 is SGHRS and CDR2 YFSETQ. The CDR3 spans 17 residues. Here the CDR3 DNA reads TGCGCCAGCAGCGCGAATATGGGACAGACTTACTACTACGAGCAGTACTTC. Translating it yields CASSANMGQTYYYEQYF.

J is TRBJ2-1 and V is TRBV5-1; 14 bases match TRBD2. The CDR3 spans 15 residues. Germline CDR1 is SGHRS and CDR2 is YFSETQ. Trimming took 4 bases from V and 5 from J; bases not matched to a gene: 2. DNA for the CDR3: TGCGCCAGCAGCCCGGGACTAGCGGGGGACAATGAGCAGTTCTTC. It translates to CASSPGLAGDNEQFF.

This clone has a single count. The gene calls are TRBV7-3 and TRBJ1-3, with 11 bases lining up with TRBD1. CDR1 SGHTA and CDR2 FQGTGA come from the germline V gene. This CDR3 has 16 amino acids. The ends lost 4 bases at V and 4 bases at J; junction bases unmatched: 6. The CDR3 sequence is CASSSPGQGGGNTIYF. The DNA of the CDR3 is TGTGCCAGCAGCTCTCCGGGACAGGGGGGCGGAAACACCATATATTTT. The variable domain in full, with the rest retrieved from reference TRBV7-3 and TRBJ1-3, is GAGVSQTPSNKVTEKGKYVELRCDPISGHTALYWYRQSLGQGPEFLIYFQGTGAADDSGLPNDRFFAVRPEGSVSTLKIQRTERGDSAVYLCASSSPGQGGGNTIYFGEGSWLTVV.

The chain uses TRBV6-5 and TRBJ1-2; D might be TRBD1 (6 bases). Trimming shortened V by 0 bases and J by 4 bases, and 9 bases separated the two germline ends. Germline lookup yields CDR1 MNHEY and CDR2 SVGAGI. CDR3 length: 14 amino acids. The CDR3 sequence: CASSYSAGAYGYTF. CDR3 in DNA: TGTGCCAGCAGTTACTCGGCAGGGGCCTATGGCTACACCTTC.

The chain joins TRBV2 to TRBJ2-5; D is ambiguous. The CDR3 consists of 14 residues. Germline CDR1 reads SNHLY; CDR2 reads FYNNEI. V gave up 5 bases and J gave up 0 bases, with 10 bases separating them. The CDR3 DNA follows: TGTGCCAGCAGTTTAACTTCGTACCAAGAGACCCAGTACTTC. This sequence encodes CASSLTSYQETQYF.

The chain has TRBV5-4 and TRBJ1-1, with D possibly matching TRBD1 (5 bases). Trimming shortened V by 0 bases and J by 10 bases, and 28 bases separated the two germline ends. The CDR3 has 18 amino acids. Looked up from germline, CDR1 is SGHNT and CDR2 is YYREEE (reference sequence). The CDR3 bases are TGTGCCAGCAGCTTGGTTACCGGGTCCCCCGGGGGGGAAAAAGGAGCTTTCTTT. Protein sequence: CASSLVTGSPGGEKGAFF.

The V and J genes are TRBV9 and TRBJ1-2; no clear D gene. This CDR3 is built from 14 residues. CDR1 is SGDLS and CDR2 is YYNGEE in the germline V gene. V shed 3 bases and J shed 4 bases, with 13 bases lying between them. CDR3 in amino acids: CASSAGSQSYGYTF. DNA of the CDR3: TGTGCCAGCAGCGCGGGTTCGCAGAGCTATGGCTACACCTTC.